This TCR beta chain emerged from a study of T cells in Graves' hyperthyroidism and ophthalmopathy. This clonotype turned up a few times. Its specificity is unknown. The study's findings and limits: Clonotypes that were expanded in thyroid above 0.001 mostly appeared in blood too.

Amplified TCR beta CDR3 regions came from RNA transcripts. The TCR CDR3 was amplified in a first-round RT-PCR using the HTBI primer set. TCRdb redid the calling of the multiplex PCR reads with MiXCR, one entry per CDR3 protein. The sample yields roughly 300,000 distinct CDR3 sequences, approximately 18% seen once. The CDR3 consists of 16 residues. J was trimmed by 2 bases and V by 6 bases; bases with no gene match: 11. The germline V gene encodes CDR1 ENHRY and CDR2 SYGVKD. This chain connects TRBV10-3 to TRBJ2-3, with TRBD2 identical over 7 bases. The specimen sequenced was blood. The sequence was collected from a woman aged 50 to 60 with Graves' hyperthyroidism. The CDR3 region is CAISAGAGISTDTQYF. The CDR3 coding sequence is TGTGCCATCAGCGCTGGAGCGGGGATCTCCACAGATACGCAGTATTTT.